The entry below describes one T cell receptor (beta chain). No antigen is known for it. V lost 2 bases and J 4 bases, leaving 22 bases between the germline ends. Germline V gives CDR1 SGHRS, CDR2 YFSETQ. The CDR3 totals 17 residues. The source of the sample is a study of graft-versus-host responses after intestinal transplantation. Study-level background: The whole recipient group had anti-thymocyte globulin induction followed by tacrolimus and steroids for roughly three years.

Repertoires were generated with immunoSEQ multiplex PCR, while TCRdb's copy carries only in-frame clones and drops some. Here the sample spans more than 20,000 clones, around 92% being singletons. Study-wide results and caveats: Graft-donor T cell macrochimerism in patients accompanied high graft-versus-host to host-versus-graft clonal ratios in allografts. Detected in recipient marrow were GvH clones, some of which were first observed in ileum or blood.

The chain uses TRBV5-1 and TRBJ2-7; D is possibly TRBD1 (6 bases). The sequencing used PBMCs, collected roughly 39 weeks after intestinal transplant. The TCR sequence derives from a human patient who received an intestinal transplant, so some T cells may come from the graft donor. The CDR3 nucleotides read TGCGCCAGCAGCTTTACCGGACAGCCCCTTCTATCTTACGAGCAGTACTTC. Translating gives CASSFTGQPLLSYEQYF.